A single sample gave rise to the 7 T cell receptor beta chains below, sequenced in a study of cytomegalovirus exposure and HLA in healthy donors. Primers for the PCR totalled 60 Vbeta and 13 Jbeta. Profiled with immunoSEQ multiplex PCR; TCRdb holds only in-frame clones, not every one. The profile shows some 180,000 clones, about 90% of them singletons. Sequencing input: PBMCs. Receptor source: a girl under three years old in good health and CMV-seronegative.

CDR3 coding DNA: TGCGCCAGCAGCAGGGAGGGGAAGGTTTACGAGCAGTACTTC. Protein product: CASSREGKVYEQYF. This chain links TRBV5-1 with TRBJ2-7; TRBD2 matches at 7 bases. The trim removed 4 bases at V and 4 bases at J, leaving 8 bases unmatched. The CDR3 is 14 residues long. Germline V gives CDR1 SGHRS, CDR2 YFSETQ. Using reference TRBV5-1 and TRBJ2-7 for the parts outside the CDR3, the full variable domain is KAGVTQTPRYLIKTRGQQVTLSCSPISGHRSVSWYQQTPGQGLQFLFEYFSETQRNKGNFPGRFSGRQFSNSRSEMNVSTLELGDSALYLCASSREGKVYEQYFGPGTRLTVT.

This clone was recorded a few times. The chain links TRBV4-2 to TRBJ2-4; 8 bases align to TRBD1. V lost 3 bases to trimming and J lost 7 bases; unmatched junction nucleotides: 11. CDR1 and CDR2 from the germline V gene are LGHNA and YNFKEQ. The CDR3 contains 16 residues. The CDR3 DNA follows: TGTGCCAGCAGCCAGGGACAGGCCCATGAACTGAACATTCAGTACTTC. Protein product: CASSQGQAHELNIQYF.

This clone was counted between two and nine times. The chain recombines TRBV13 with TRBJ2-1, with TRBD2 matching 9 bases. Unmatched junction bases numbered 14, after V lost 4 bases and J lost 4 bases. This CDR3 contains 18 residues. Germline assignment: CDR1 PRHDT and CDR2 FYEKMQ (reference sequence). CDR3: CASSSRNFLAGHYNEQFF. Here the CDR3 DNA reads TGTGCCAGCAGCTCACGAAACTTTCTAGCGGGGCATTACAATGAGCAGTTCTTC.

The chain joins TRBV7-6 to TRBJ2-5; D might be TRBD1 (5 bases). The assigned J gene may be wrong: the sequence end matches TRBJ2-7 better. The germline CDR1 and CDR2 sequences are SGHVS and FNYEAQ. This CDR3 has 14 residues. CDR3: CASSPHGHSYEQYF. DNA of the CDR3: TGTGCCAGCAGCCCCCATGGACATTCCTACGAGCAGTACTTC.

The CDR3 here is CASSLQGMVGERAQYF. The CDR3 DNA reads TGTGCCAGCAGCTTACAGGGGATGGTGGGAGAACGGGCGCAGTACTTC. This chain connects TRBV5-6 to TRBJ2-7, with 7 bases that match TRBD1. CDR3 size: 16 residues. V lost 2 bases and J lost 9; bases outside the gene matches: 17. The V gene's germline CDR1 is SGHDT and CDR2 YYEEEE.

The gene calls are TRBV5-1 and TRBJ2-3; D possibly corresponds to TRBD2 (5 bases). The CDR3 has 15 amino acids. V was clipped by 4 bases and J by 3 bases, with 15 bases between them. The V gene's germline CDR1 is SGHRS and CDR2 YFSETQ. CDR3 region: CASSPGKWETDTQYF. CDR3 DNA: TGCGCCAGCAGCCCCGGGAAGTGGGAGACAGATACGCAGTATTTT.

This chain uses TRBV7-8 with TRBJ2-6; TRBD1 matches at 10 bases. The CDR3 has 21 amino acids. CDR1 and CDR2 (germline): SGHVS, FQNEAQ. V was clipped by 5 bases and J by 0 bases; unmatched bases: 16. The CDR3 DNA reads TGTGCCAGCAGCACCAGTCCCGGGACAGGGGCGGGGAGCTCTGGGGCCAACGTCCTGACTTTC. It specifies CASSTSPGTGAGSSGANVLTF.